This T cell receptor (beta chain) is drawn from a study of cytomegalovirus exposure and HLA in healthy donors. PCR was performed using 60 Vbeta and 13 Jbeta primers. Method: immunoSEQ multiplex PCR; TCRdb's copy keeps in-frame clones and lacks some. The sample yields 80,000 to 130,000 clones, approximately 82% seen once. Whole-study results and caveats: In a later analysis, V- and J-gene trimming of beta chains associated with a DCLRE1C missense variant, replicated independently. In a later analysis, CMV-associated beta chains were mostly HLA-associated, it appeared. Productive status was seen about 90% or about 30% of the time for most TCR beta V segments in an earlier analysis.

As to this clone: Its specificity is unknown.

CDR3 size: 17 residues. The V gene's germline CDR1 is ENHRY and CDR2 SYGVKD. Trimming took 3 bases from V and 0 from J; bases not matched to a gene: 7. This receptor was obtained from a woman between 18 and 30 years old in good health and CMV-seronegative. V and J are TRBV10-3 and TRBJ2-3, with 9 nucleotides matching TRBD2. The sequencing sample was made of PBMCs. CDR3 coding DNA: TGTGCCATCAGTGAAGGGGCGGGGGGGACTAGCACAGATACGCAGTATTTT. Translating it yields CAISEGAGGTSTDTQYF.